This entry concerns a single T cell receptor beta chain. Germline assignment: CDR1 MNHEY and CDR2 SVGAGI. The CDR3 consists of 12 residues. For each CDR3 protein, TCRdb gives one entry from its re-call of the 5' RACE reads, without DNA. The repertoire shows about 160,000 distinct CDR3 sequences; the top ten hold under 3.5%. This sample stems from a study of monozygotic twins with inflammatory bowel disease. The chain recombines TRBV6-5 with TRBJ1-6; TCRdb reports TRBD1, a call that lacks DNA to check it against. Sequenced: blood. The TCR sequence derives from a human donor with ulcerative colitis or Crohn's disease, or a healthy co-twin of an affected twin (not recorded which). The CDR3: CASSRTGTPLHF.